The rows below give T cell receptor beta chains drawn from one sample of a study of T cell responses to AZD1222 COVID-19 vaccine. Assay used: immunoSEQ multiplex PCR; TCRdb lists only in-frame clones, some missing. Here the sample spans 80,000 to 100,000 clones, 70% to 90% being singletons. Sequenced here: peripheral blood, sampled on day 0 of AZD1222 vaccination. The receptors were gathered from an adult in good health. The CDR3 runs from the conserved cysteine through the conserved F or W. Each record gives: J gene, V gene, CDR3 protein.

j_gene: TRBJ2-7
v_gene: TRBV7-9
CDR3aa: CASSLAMGDYEQYF

j_gene: TRBJ2-2
v_gene: TRBV18
CDR3aa: CASSRQGNTGELFF

j_gene: TRBJ1-2
v_gene: TRBV6-6
CDR3aa: CATSPGTSYGYTF

j_gene: TRBJ1-5
v_gene: TRBV7-2
CDR3aa: CASSLQANQPQHF

j_gene: TRBJ2-7
v_gene: TRBV27
CDR3aa: CASSLTGGYEQYF

j_gene: TRBJ2-7
v_gene: TRBV18
CDR3aa: CASSKQGAHYEQYF

j_gene: TRBJ1-5
v_gene: TRBV7-2
CDR3aa: CASSQQAHQPQHF

j_gene: TRBJ1-1
v_gene: TRBV27
CDR3aa: CASSLKKGRPEAFF

j_gene: TRBJ1-6
v_gene: TRBV6-5
CDR3aa: CASSPIGQSSSPLHF

j_gene: TRBJ1-5
v_gene: TRBV3-1/TRBV3-2
CDR3aa: CASSLRGTDSNQPQHF

j_gene: TRBJ2-2
v_gene: TRBV2
CDR3aa: CASRRLAGGTNTGELFF

j_gene: TRBJ1-5
v_gene: TRBV11-2
CDR3aa: CASSKDRGNNQPQHF

j_gene: TRBJ2-2
v_gene: TRBV11-2
CDR3aa: CASSISRANTGELFF

j_gene: TRBJ1-4
v_gene: TRBV27
CDR3aa: CASSPYKTTNEKLFF

j_gene: TRBJ2-1
v_gene: TRBV5-1
CDR3aa: CASSFGGDNEQFF

j_gene: TRBJ2-7
v_gene: TRBV6-1
CDR3aa: CASSERQGVYYEQYF

j_gene: TRBJ2-3
v_gene: TRBV5-6
CDR3aa: CASSQRTSGDLTDTQYF

j_gene: TRBJ1-2
v_gene: TRBV12-3/TRBV12-4
CDR3aa: CASTLGGGHGYTF

j_gene: TRBJ2-7
v_gene: TRBV5-8
CDR3aa: CASSLFEGYEQYF

j_gene: TRBJ2-1
v_gene: TRBV9
CDR3aa: CASSVEVARSYNEQFF

j_gene: TRBJ1-3
v_gene: TRBV10-3
CDR3aa: CAIRDSRRDSGNTIYF

j_gene: TRBJ1-6
v_gene: TRBV5-1
CDR3aa: CASSSDRIVSPLHF

j_gene: TRBJ2-7
v_gene: TRBV18
CDR3aa: CASSPRDSNYEQYF

j_gene: TRBJ1-4
v_gene: TRBV5-4
CDR3aa: CASSGTGDGDEKLFF

j_gene: TRBJ1-4
v_gene: TRBV5-4
CDR3aa: CASSLGSLRGDEKLFF

j_gene: TRBJ1-4
v_gene: TRBV5-4
CDR3aa: CASSLRQDATNEKLFF

j_gene: TRBJ2-1
v_gene: TRBV7-9
CDR3aa: CASSLYGRGSKDEQFF

j_gene: TRBJ1-2
v_gene: TRBV6-2/TRBV6-3
CDR3aa: CASSLGQHGYTF